The present T cell receptor beta chain was sequenced within a study of T cells in Graves' hyperthyroidism and ophthalmopathy. TCR beta CDR3 region amplification was performed from RNA transcripts. Carried out on the TCR CDR3, a first-round RT-PCR used the HTBI primer set. MiXCR, run by TCRdb on the multiplex PCR reads, gives a single entry per CDR3 protein. The table records roughly 840,000 distinct CDR3 sequences, around 39% of them present only once. Between the trimmed V and J ends, which lost 2 bases and 3 bases, there was a span of 11 bases. Germline loops: CDR1 DFQATT, CDR2 SNEGSKA (reference sequence). The CDR3 runs to 13 residues.

The clonotype was recovered from a man aged 18-30 years with Graves' hyperthyroidism. Sequenced material: blood. This chain joins TRBV20-1 and TRBJ2-7, with D possibly TRBD2 on 5 matching bases. CDR3 protein: CSARRTRDYEQYF. CDR3 DNA: TGCAGTGCTAGACGGACCCGGGACTACGAGCAGTACTTC.